These 16 T cell receptor beta chains were all obtained from the same sample, sequenced in a study of shared clonotypes between healthy human individuals. TCRdb's copy holds only in-frame clones and misses some; the assay was immunoSEQ multiplex PCR. Of about 110,000 clones in the sample, about 70% are singletons; the top ten hold approximately 25%. The sample comprised memory CD8+ T cells sorted from blood. Subset given: CD45RO+ cells pooled with CCR7-negative TemRA cells. These receptors originate from a woman aged 25 to 39 in good health.

This clone was observed at least ten times. V gene TRBV28 combines with J gene TRBJ2-2; 8 bases fit TRBD2. The germline V gene has CDR1 MDHEN and CDR2 SYDVKM. Unmatched junction bases numbered 3, after V lost 3 bases and J lost 3 bases. The CDR3 extends over 15 amino acids. The CDR3 nucleotides read TGTGCCAGCAGTTTCCTAGCGGGCCACACCGGGGAGCTGTTTTTT. It codes for CASSFLAGHTGELFF.

This chain connects TRBV28 to TRBJ1-1; the D gene is possibly TRBD1 (5 bases). This CDR3 has 14 residues. The V gene lost 5 bases and the J gene lost 4 bases, with 14 bases spanning the gap. Germline CDR1 MDHEN, CDR2 SYDVKM. The DNA for the CDR3 is TGTGCCAGCAGTGCCATCCTAGGGGCCACTGAAGCTTTCTTT. The encoded protein is CASSAILGATEAFF.

This chain links TRBV5-6 with TRBJ2-1, with D uncertain. CDR3 length: 12 amino acids. Looked up from germline, CDR1 is SGHDT and CDR2 is YYEEEE. V shed 8 bases and J shed 2 bases, with 8 bases lying between them. The CDR3 DNA reads as TGTGCCAGTACTACTACCTACAATGAGCAGTTCTTC. As protein: CASTTTYNEQFF.

This clone was counted a single time. The chain uses TRBV10-3 and TRBJ1-2; tentatively, D is TRBD1 (5 bases). V dropped 0 bases and J dropped 7 bases, with 24 bases sitting between them. The CDR3 has 18 residues. Germline lookup yields CDR1 ENHRY and CDR2 SYGVKD. The CDR3 region has the DNA TGTGCCATCAGTGAGTCTCTCTCCGGGGACCGACTTAGGGGTGGCTACACCTTC. It codes for CAISESLSGDRLRGGYTF.

This clone was detected once. This rearrangement joins TRBV29-1 to TRBJ1-3; a possible D gene is TRBD1 (6 bases). The CDR3 sequence is 15 residues long. Looked up from germline, CDR1 is SQVTM and CDR2 is ANQGSEA. V gave up 2 bases and J gave up 3 bases, with 14 bases separating them. The CDR3 here is CSVESWGHFGNTIYF. CDR3 sequence (DNA): TGCAGCGTTGAAAGTTGGGGACACTTTGGAAACACCATATATTTT.

CDR3 sequence: CASSLVNLRGFDEQYF. CDR3 DNA sequence: TGCGCCAGCAGCCTTGTGAATCTCAGGGGCTTCGACGAGCAGTACTTC. V and J are TRBV5-1 and TRBJ2-7; possibly TRBD1 for D (6 bases). Trimming stripped 4 bases from V and 5 bases from J, with 22 bases between. The CDR3 runs to 16 residues. In germline, CDR1 is SGHRS, CDR2 YFSETQ.

This clone was detected only a few times. The rearrangement uses TRBV5-6 and TRBJ2-7; 10 positions match TRBD2. The CDR3 runs to 14 residues. Germline CDR1 reads SGHDT; CDR2 reads YYEEEE. V lost 6 bases and J lost 2; bases outside the gene matches: 5. Here the CDR3 reads CASTGLADTYEQYF. In DNA, the CDR3 is TGTGCCAGCACCGGACTAGCGGATACCTACGAGCAGTACTTC.

By share of the sample, this clone is medium-sized. The rearrangement joins TRBV6-1 to TRBJ2-1; perhaps TRBD2 as D (6 bases). Germline CDR1 MNHNS, CDR2 SASEGT. The CDR3 spans 17 residues. V was trimmed by 3 bases and J by 5 bases, leaving 20 bases between them. The CDR3 coding sequence is TGTGCCAGCAGTGACCATGGAGGGTTGGGGTCACACAATGAGCAGTTCTTC. Its translation: CASSDHGGLGSHNEQFF.

CDR3 sequence (DNA): TGCGCCAGCAGCTCGGTAACGGGAGGTTGGGATACGCAGTATTTT. The encoded protein is CASSSVTGGWDTQYF. The V call is TRBV5-1, the J call TRBJ2-3; TRBD2 matches 7 bases. Losses at the gene ends were 3 bases for V and 6 bases for J; bases not matched to a gene: 10. Germline lookup yields CDR1 SGHRS and CDR2 YFSETQ. The CDR3 contains 15 residues.

This chain uses TRBV7-2 with TRBJ1-3; TRBD1 might be the D (6 bases). V was clipped by 1 base and J by 2 bases, with 9 bases between them. Germline loops: CDR1 SGHTA, CDR2 FQGNSA. The CDR3 totals 15 residues. In nucleotides, the CDR3 is TGTGCCAGCAGCTTAGGACAGGCCCCTGGAAACACCATATATTTT. Translating it yields CASSLGQAPGNTIYF.

The rearrangement links TRBV9 to TRBJ2-7, with TRBD2 matching over 8 bases. This CDR3 spans 12 amino acids. Germline values: CDR1 SGDLS, CDR2 YYNGEE. Trimming at V came to 3 bases and at J to 6 bases, leaving 2 bases not matched to a gene. The CDR3 sequence is CASSGSGAEQYF. DNA for the CDR3: TGTGCCAGCAGCGGTAGCGGGGCCGAGCAGTACTTC. Filled out from reference TRBV9 and TRBJ2-7, the complete variable domain reads DSGVTQTPKHLITATGQRVTLRCSPRSGDLSVYWYQQSLDQGLQFLIQYYNGEERAKGNILERFSAQQFPDLHSELNLSSLELGDSALYFCASSGSGAEQYFGPGTRLTVT.

The chain couples TRBV7-9 to TRBJ2-7; 8 positions agree with TRBD1. CDR1 and CDR2 from the germline V gene are SEHNR and FQNEAQ (reference sequence). Unmatched junction bases numbered 14, after V lost 6 bases and J lost 7 bases. This CDR3 region has 15 residues. CDR3 bases: TGTGCCAGCAGTACTGGACAGGGAGACTCTAGTGAGCAGTACTTC. Translation: CASSTGQGDSSEQYF.

This clone was observed a few times. This sequence joins TRBV11-2 and TRBJ1-3, with TRBD1 identical over 7 bases. There are 17 residues in the CDR3. The V and J ends lost 1 base and 1 base, in that order; junction bases with no gene match: 7. The germline CDR1 and CDR2 sequences are SGHAT and FQNNGV. CDR3 DNA sequence: TGTGCCAGCAGCTTAGCCCCGGCAGGGGGTTCTGGAAACACCATATATTTT. The encoded protein is CASSLAPAGGSGNTIYF.

The chain has TRBV19 and TRBJ1-1, with D hard to call. Germline-derived CDR1 and CDR2 are LNHDA and SQIVND (reference sequence). The V end was cut by 4 bases, the J end by 0 bases, with 6 bases between. CDR3 length: 13 residues. This CDR3 reads CASSRSLNTEAFF. In nucleotides, the CDR3 is TGTGCCAGTAGTAGAAGCCTGAACACTGAAGCTTTCTTT.

The CDR3 coding sequence is TGTGCCAGCAGTAGCGGGAGCACCGGGGAGCTGTTTTTT. Translated, it gives CASSSGSTGELFF. The rearrangement links TRBV6-1 to TRBJ2-2; 8 nucleotides agree with TRBD2. Germline assignment: CDR1 MNHNS and CDR2 SASEGT. Unmatched junction bases numbered 0, after V lost 5 bases and J lost 4 bases. This CDR3 is 13 amino acids long.

CDR3 nucleotide sequence: TGTGCCAGCAGCACAATCCGGGACTATTCGAACACTGAAGCTTTCTTT. Its translation: CASSTIRDYSNTEAFF. The J gene is TRBJ1-1, the V gene TRBV5-8; weak D call: TRBD1 (5 bases). Germline CDR1 SGHTS, CDR2 YDEGEE. The CDR3 is 16 amino acids. The V end lost 4 bases, the J end lost 1 base, and 17 bases lay between the germline ends.